This T cell receptor (beta chain) stems from a study of T-cell reconstitution after alpha-beta-depleted transplantation in children. Study findings and constraints: Elevated TCRbeta diversity at day 60 was traced, in some patients, to surviving recipient T cells and thymic progenitors. Reportedly, roughly two months post-transplant, alpha-beta T cells arose from several hundred expanded graft clones.

Unique molecular identifiers tagged the TCRbeta library. TCRdb processed the PCR reads anew with MiXCR; each CDR3 protein has one entry. The repertoire holds hundreds of thousands of distinct CDR3 sequences, with around 13% as singletons. Germline V gene sequence: CDR1 ENHRY, CDR2 SYGVKD. This CDR3 is 15 amino acids long. V shed 0 bases and J shed 6 bases, with 11 bases lying between them. For this clonotype: As yet, its antigen is unknown.

The rearrangement uses TRBV10-3 and TRBJ2-2, with D possibly matching TRBD2 (6 bases). This sample comprised PBMCs, obtained before TCRalphabeta/CD19-depleted stem cell transplant. The clonotype comes from a girl aged 2 to 10 with congenital amegakaryocytic thrombocytopenia, due to receive a stem cell transplant. The CDR3 DNA is TGTGCCATCAGTGAGTCAAATTCGGGAGCCGGGGAGCTGTTTTTT. Amino acids: CAISESNSGAGELFF.